Following are 30 T cell receptor beta chains from one sample sequenced in a study of OX40 agonist ivuxolimab in advanced cancers. Generated by immunoSEQ multiplex PCR, the TCRdb table keeps only in-frame clones and is missing some. This sample has 100,000 to 150,000 clones, with 92% found just once. The sample consisted of CD4+ or CD8+ T cells sorted from blood, taken in a trial of the OX40 agonist ivuxolimab. The receptors here all came from an adult with an advanced solid tumor such as melanoma, head and neck, liver or kidney cancer.

The genes are TRBV4-3 and TRBJ2-2; 7 bases line up with TRBD2. V lost 2 bases to trimming and J lost 4 bases; unmatched junction nucleotides: 10. The CDR3 totals 17 residues. Germline CDR1 LGHNA, CDR2 YSLEER. This CDR3 reads CASSQSSGKVITGELFF. DNA of the CDR3: TGCGCCAGCAGCCAATCCAGCGGGAAGGTGATCACCGGGGAGCTGTTTTTT.

This chain connects TRBV5-1 to TRBJ2-7; 7 positions agree with TRBD2. Germline CDR1 SGHRS, CDR2 YFSETQ. The CDR3 runs 14 residues. The V gene end was trimmed by 1 base and the J gene end by 3 bases; junction bases not matched to a gene: 4. CDR3 loop: CASSLRRTSYEQYF. In DNA form, the CDR3 reads TGCGCCAGCAGCTTGCGACGGACTAGCTACGAGCAGTACTTC.

The chain recombines TRBV7-2 with TRBJ2-1; D uncertain. CDR3 size: 13 residues. Looked up from germline, CDR1 is SGHTA and CDR2 is FQGNSA. Trimming removed 2 bases at V and 5 bases at J, with 7 bases between. This chain's CDR3 is CASSLFRDNEQFF. In nucleotides, the CDR3 is TGTGCCAGCAGCTTATTCCGAGACAATGAGCAGTTCTTC.

This chain connects TRBV5-1 to TRBJ1-1; no definite D call. CDR3 length: 15 residues. The V end lost 9 bases, the J end lost 3 bases, and 21 bases lay between the germline ends. The V gene's germline CDR1 is SGHRS and CDR2 YFSETQ. The CDR3 region is CATSPEAISHTEAFF. DNA of the CDR3: TGCGCCACCTCGCCAGAGGCGATATCCCACACTGAAGCTTTCTTT.

This clone was recorded once. The rearrangement links TRBV7-9 to TRBJ1-2, with D maybe TRBD1 (5 bases). Germline V CDR1 and CDR2: SEHNR, FQNEAQ (reference sequence). Trimming left V 1 base short and J 3 bases short, with 9 bases between. The CDR3 contains 14 residues. The CDR3 spells CASSLGQSYYGYTF. CDR3 in DNA: TGTGCCAGCAGCTTAGGACAGTCTTACTATGGCTACACCTTC. The variable domain in full, completed from reference TRBV7-9 and TRBJ1-2, reads DTGVSQNPRHKITKRGQNVTFRCDPISEHNRLYWYRQTLGQGPEFLTYFQNEAQLEKSRLLSDRFSAERPKGSFSTLEIQRTEQGDSAMYLCASSLGQSYYGYTFGSGTRLTVV.

This CDR3 reads CASTPGHATGSYEQYF. The CDR3 coding sequence is TGCGCCAGCACACCGGGGCACGCGACGGGGTCCTACGAGCAGTACTTC. The rearrangement links TRBV5-1 to TRBJ2-7; D possibly uses TRBD1 or TRBD2 (5 bases each). Germline V CDR1 and CDR2: SGHRS, YFSETQ. Trimming removed 6 bases at V and 1 base at J, with 20 bases between. This CDR3 has 16 residues.

The genes are TRBV19 and TRBJ1-2; 10 bases fit TRBD1. This CDR3 contains 16 residues. Looked up from germline, CDR1 is LNHDA and CDR2 is SQIVND (reference sequence). After removal of 7 bases from V and 4 bases from J, the junction contained 12 bases not matched to a gene. CDR3 sequence: CASTRDRGPPSYGYTF. In DNA, the CDR3 is TGTGCCAGTACCCGGGACAGGGGCCCCCCAAGCTATGGCTACACCTTC. The full variable domain, with the rest looked up from reference TRBV19 and TRBJ1-2, is DGGITQSPKYLFRKEGQNVTLSCEQNLNHDAMYWYRQDPGQGLRLIYYSQIVNDFQKGDIAEGYSVSREKKESFPLTVTSAQKNPTAFYLCASTRDRGPPSYGYTFGSGTRLTVV.

The V gene is TRBV19, the J gene TRBJ2-1; tentatively, D is TRBD2 (6 bases). The V gene lost 3 bases and the J gene lost 6 bases, with 21 bases spanning the gap. The CDR3 length is 17 residues. Germline CDR1 and CDR2: LNHDA and SQIVND (reference sequence). The CDR3 loop reads CASSIVLRGATGNEQFF. For the CDR3, the DNA is TGTGCCAGTAGTATCGTCCTGCGGGGCGCAACGGGCAATGAGCAGTTCTTC.

V gene TRBV28 combines with J gene TRBJ2-3; D not resolved. Per germline, CDR1 MDHEN and CDR2 SYDVKM. Deletions cut 3 bases from V and 5 bases from J, with 15 bases between. The CDR3 has 15 residues. The CDR3 region has the DNA TGTGCCAGCAGTTTGGGTTCCCAGATGCAAGATACGCAGTATTTT. This encodes CASSLGSQMQDTQYF.

This chain joins TRBV7-9 and TRBJ2-7; D gene unclear. V gave up 6 bases and J gave up 4 bases, with 10 bases separating them. CDR3 size: 12 residues. Per germline, CDR1 SEHNR and CDR2 FQNEAQ (reference sequence). The CDR3 spells CASRPLGYEQYF. For the CDR3, the DNA is TGTGCCAGCAGACCTCTGGGGTACGAGCAGTACTTC.

The rearrangement links TRBV7-2 to TRBJ1-2; the match to TRBD1 covers 8 bases. J lost 6 bases, V lost 5 bases, and 8 bases had no gene match. Germline CDR1 and CDR2: SGHTA and FQGNSA. CDR3 length: 14 amino acids. CDR3 nucleotides: TGTGCCAGCAGCCGAGATACAGGGGGTGATGGCTACACCTTC. It encodes CASSRDTGGDGYTF.

The chain has TRBV7-3 and TRBJ2-3, with D perhaps being TRBD1 or TRBD2 (5 bases each). CDR1 and CDR2 (germline): SGHTA, FQGTGA. This CDR3 has 16 amino acids. V lost 4 bases to trimming and J lost 5 bases, with 19 bases between them. The CDR3 DNA reads as TGTGCCAGCAGCTCTAACACCCGGGGCCGCCAAGATACGCAGTATTTT. It is translated as CASSSNTRGRQDTQYF.

The rearrangement uses TRBV28 and TRBJ1-1; D not resolved. The CDR3 has 11 amino acids. Germline CDR1 reads MDHEN; CDR2 reads SYDVKM. V lost 8 bases and J lost 6, with 10 bases in between. This chain's CDR3 is CASGPGAEAFF. The CDR3 DNA reads TGTGCCAGCGGACCTGGGGCTGAAGCTTTCTTT. Based on the CDR3 plus reference TRBV28 and TRBJ1-1, the full variable domain is DVKVTQSSRYLVKRTGEKVFLECVQDMDHENMFWYRQDPGLGLRLIYFSYDVKMKEKGDIPEGYSVSREKKERFSLILESASTNQTSMYLCASGPGAEAFFGQGTRLTVV.

The chain uses TRBV7-3 and TRBJ2-1, with D possibly being TRBD2 (5 bases). CDR3 length: 14 amino acids. The V gene's germline CDR1 is SGHTA and CDR2 FQGTGA. V lost 3 bases and J 9 bases, leaving 15 bases between the germline ends. CDR3 in DNA: TGTGCCAGCAGCTTGAGCAGCGAAGGGAGTGAGCAGTTCTTC. It encodes CASSLSSEGSEQFF.

The chain couples TRBV19 to TRBJ1-1, with 12 bases aligning to TRBD1. Germline V gives CDR1 LNHDA, CDR2 SQIVND (reference sequence). Trimming cost V 10 bases and J 1 base; bases outside gene matches: 7. There are 15 residues in the CDR3. CDR3 sequence (DNA): TGTGCCACCCGGGACAGGGGGCTTACGAACACTGAAGCTTTCTTT. It is translated as CATRDRGLTNTEAFF.

The gene calls are TRBV7-3 and TRBJ2-7, with D maybe TRBD1 (6 bases). Trimming pared 6 bases from V and 0 bases from J, leaving 15 bases between. The CDR3 is 15 residues long. From germline, CDR1 is SGHTA and CDR2 FQGTGA. The CDR3 nucleotides are TGTGCCAGCAGTCCAGACGGGACACCCTCCTACGAGCAGTACTTC. Protein product: CASSPDGTPSYEQYF. The full variable domain, completed using reference TRBV7-3 and TRBJ2-7, is GAGVSQTPSNKVTEKGKYVELRCDPISGHTALYWYRQSLGQGPEFLIYFQGTGAADDSGLPNDRFFAVRPEGSVSTLKIQRTERGDSAVYLCASSPDGTPSYEQYFGPGTRLTVT.

The chain links TRBV4-2 to TRBJ1-5; the D gene is possibly TRBD1 (5 bases). The V end was cut by 1 base, the J end by 0 bases, with 13 bases between. The germline V gene encodes CDR1 LGHNA and CDR2 YNFKEQ. The CDR3 is 17 residues long. This chain's CDR3 is CASSQGGGTVSNQPQHF. The CDR3 DNA follows: TGTGCCAGCAGCCAAGGGGGGGGAACCGTTAGCAATCAGCCCCAGCATTTT.

The gene calls are TRBV5-1 and TRBJ2-5; 7 bases map to TRBD1. The CDR3 loop spans 15 amino acids. V shed 6 bases, J shed 5 bases, and the junction held 13 bases outside the gene matches. Germline V gene lookup returns CDR1 SGHRS and CDR2 YFSETQ. The CDR3: CASTLTGTAAETQYF. CDR3 nucleotide sequence: TGCGCCAGCACCCTCACCGGGACAGCCGCGGAGACCCAGTACTTC.

The CDR3 DNA is TGTGCCAGCTCACCGGGGACAGGGTCCAACTATGGCTACACCTTC. Amino acids: CASSPGTGSNYGYTF. V is TRBV18 and J is TRBJ1-2; 9 bases map to TRBD1. The CDR3 is made up of 15 amino acids. V lost 3 bases, J lost 2 bases, and 4 bases stayed unmatched. CDR1 and CDR2 (germline): KGHSH, LQKENI.

The V gene is TRBV10-3, the J gene TRBJ2-2; either TRBD1 or TRBD2 may supply D (5 bases each). The germline V and J ends were trimmed by 11 bases and 7 bases, with 20 bases remaining between them. The CDR3 spans 14 residues. Germline CDR1 is ENHRY and CDR2 is SYGVKD. The CDR3 region is CAASGARQDGELFF. In DNA form, the CDR3 reads TGTGCCGCTTCCGGGGCTAGGCAGGACGGGGAGCTGTTTTTT.

Regarding this clone: One end of the junction fails to match germline, which may point to a read error. The CDR3 sequence: CASSLDRNTEAFF. CDR3 bases: TGTGCTAGCAGCTTAGACCGGAACACTGAAGCTTTCTTT. This chain uses TRBV7-7 with TRBJ1-1, with no clear D. In germline, CDR1 is SSHAT, CDR2 FNYEAQ (reference sequence). The CDR3 has 13 residues.

V is TRBV12-5 and J is TRBJ2-1; D is uncertain. Germline V lookup: CDR1 LGHNT, CDR2 FRNRAP. This CDR3 has 13 residues. The V end was cut by 6 bases, the J end by 8 bases, with 14 bases between. CDR3 residues: CASGSLGDDEQFF. DNA of the CDR3: TGTGCTAGTGGCTCCTTAGGCGACGATGAGCAGTTCTTC.

The chain couples TRBV5-4 to TRBJ2-1; tentative D call: TRBD1 (7 bases). Germline V gene lookup returns CDR1 SGHNT and CDR2 YYREEE (reference sequence). The CDR3 is 15 amino acids. V dropped 0 bases and J dropped 7 bases, with 14 bases sitting between them. In DNA, the CDR3 is TGTGCCAGCAGCTTGGCTGTGGCAGGGGGGAATGAGCAGTTCTTC. This translates into CASSLAVAGGNEQFF.

The CDR3 region is CASSLVAETQYF. The DNA for the CDR3 is TGTGCCAGCAGCTTGGTCGCGGAGACCCAGTACTTC. The chain is built from TRBV5-6 and TRBJ2-5; no clear D. CDR3 length: 12 amino acids. V lost 0 bases to trimming and J lost 5 bases, with 5 bases between them. Germline V gene lookup returns CDR1 SGHDT and CDR2 YYEEEE. Full variable domain (missing parts from reference TRBV5-6 and TRBJ2-5): DAGVTQSPTHLIKTRGQQVTLRCSPKSGHDTVSWYQQALGQGPQFIFQYYEEEERQRGNFPDRFSGHQFPNYSSELNVNALLLGDSALYLCASSLVAETQYFGPGTRLLVL.

The rearrangement links TRBV10-3 to TRBJ2-1; D possibly corresponds to TRBD2 (6 bases). The CDR3 has 14 amino acids. Per germline, CDR1 ENHRY and CDR2 SYGVKD. The germline V and J ends were trimmed by 7 bases and 5 bases, with 15 bases remaining between them. The CDR3 coding sequence is TGTGCCATCACCCCCAGGGAGGAACACAATGAGCAGTTCTTC. Protein sequence: CAITPREEHNEQFF.

This chain joins TRBV5-4 and TRBJ2-1; D may be TRBD2 (5 bases). V gave up 1 base and J gave up 5 bases, with 7 bases separating them. CDR1 and CDR2 (germline): SGHNT, YYREEE (reference sequence). The CDR3 is made up of 13 amino acids. Here the CDR3 reads CASSLPGNNEQFF. As DNA, the CDR3 is TGTGCCAGCAGCTTGCCCGGGAACAATGAGCAGTTCTTC.

The chain couples TRBV5-4 to TRBJ2-1; 7 bases agree with TRBD2. The CDR3 is 17 amino acids. J was trimmed by 6 bases and V by 3 bases; bases with no gene match: 15. The germline V gene has CDR1 SGHNT and CDR2 YYREEE (reference sequence). For the CDR3, the DNA is TGTGCCAGCAGCTCTAGCCTAAGGACTAGTGGATCCAATGAGCAGTTCTTC. Amino acids: CASSSSLRTSGSNEQFF.

The CDR3 reads CASRREAVFTDTQYF. The CDR3 DNA reads TGCGCCAGTCGACGGGAGGCCGTTTTCACAGATACGCAGTATTTT. V is TRBV5-1 and J is TRBJ2-3; 7 bases line up with TRBD2. The length of the CDR3 is 15 residues. Germline lookup yields CDR1 SGHRS and CDR2 YFSETQ. The V gene end was trimmed by 8 bases and the J gene end by 2 bases; junction bases not matched to a gene: 11.

The rearrangement uses TRBV7-9 and TRBJ1-2, with D possibly TRBD1 on 5 matching bases. CDR3 length: 15 residues. CDR1 and CDR2 from the germline V gene are SEHNR and FQNEAQ (reference sequence). V lost 4 bases to trimming and J lost 5 bases, with 17 bases between them. The chain's CDR3 is CASSSGGQGRYGYTF. CDR3 sequence (DNA): TGTGCCAGCAGCTCAGGCGGGCAGGGAAGGTATGGCTACACCTTC.

This chain connects TRBV2 to TRBJ2-2, with TRBD1 as a possible D gene (6 bases). CDR3 size: 15 residues. Germline lookup yields CDR1 SNHLY and CDR2 FYNNEI. V was pared by 4 bases and J by 6 bases, with 15 bases between. Here the CDR3 reads CASSVVQGAPGELFF. In DNA form, the CDR3 reads TGTGCCAGCAGTGTGGTACAGGGAGCTCCCGGGGAGCTGTTTTTT.